This TCR beta chain was identified during a study of spatial heterogeneity in lung cancer. Findings and limits, study-wide: The numbers of ubiquitous and regional expanded TCRs correlated with ubiquitous and regional nonsynonymous mutations, respectively. Expanded intratumoral alpha and beta TCR counts tracked tumor mutation counts.

This clonotype was observed many times. The antigen is undetermined. The V and J ends lost 4 bases and 7 bases respectively, with 17 bases between them. Germline V gives CDR1 SGHTA, CDR2 FQGNSA. This CDR3 has 15 residues. Stated time point: sample taken at primary tumor resection. No cells were sorted before sequencing. The whole RNA sequenced was extracted from tumor, nontumor lung or frozen PBMC. TCRdb independently ran MiXCR on the 5' RACE reads; one entry per CDR3 protein. The sample shows over 15,000 distinct CDR3 sequences, 7% to 8% of them seen only once. The rearrangement links TRBV7-2 to TRBJ2-1; D is possibly TRBD2 (6 bases). The clonotype originates from a female donor with early-stage non-small cell lung cancer. Specimen: lung tumor tissue, collected at surgery. For the CDR3, the DNA is TGTGCCAGCAGCTCGGGAGTTCGAGCCCCAAATGAGCAGTTCTTC. The encoded protein is CASSSGVRAPNEQFF.